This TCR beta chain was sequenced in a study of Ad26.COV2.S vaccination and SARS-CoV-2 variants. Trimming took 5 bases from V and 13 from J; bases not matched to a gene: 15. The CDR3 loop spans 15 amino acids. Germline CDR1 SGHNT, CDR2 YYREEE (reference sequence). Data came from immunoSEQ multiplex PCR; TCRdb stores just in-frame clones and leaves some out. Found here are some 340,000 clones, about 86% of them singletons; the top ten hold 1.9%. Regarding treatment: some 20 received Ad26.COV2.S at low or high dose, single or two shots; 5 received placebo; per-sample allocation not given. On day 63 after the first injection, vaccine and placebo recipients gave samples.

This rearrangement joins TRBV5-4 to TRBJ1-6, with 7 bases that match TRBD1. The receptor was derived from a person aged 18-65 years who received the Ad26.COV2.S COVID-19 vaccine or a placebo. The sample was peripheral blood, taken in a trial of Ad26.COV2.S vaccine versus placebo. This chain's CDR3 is CASSEPSGTDAPLHF. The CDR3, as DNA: TGTGCCAGCAGTGAACCATCAGGGACAGATGCCCCCCTCCACTTT.